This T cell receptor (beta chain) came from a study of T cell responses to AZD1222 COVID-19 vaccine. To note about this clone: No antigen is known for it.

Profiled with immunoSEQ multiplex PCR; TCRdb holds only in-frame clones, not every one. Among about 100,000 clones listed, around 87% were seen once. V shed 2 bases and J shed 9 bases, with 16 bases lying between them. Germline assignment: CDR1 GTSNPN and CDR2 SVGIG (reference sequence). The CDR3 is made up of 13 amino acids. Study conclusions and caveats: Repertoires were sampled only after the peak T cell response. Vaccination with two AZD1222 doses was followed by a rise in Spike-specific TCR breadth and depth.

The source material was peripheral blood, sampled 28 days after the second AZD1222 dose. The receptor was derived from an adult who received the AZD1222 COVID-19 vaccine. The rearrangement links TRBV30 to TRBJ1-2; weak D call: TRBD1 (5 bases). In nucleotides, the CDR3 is TGTGCCTGGAGTCGGCAGGGAATGAGGAGCTACACCTTC. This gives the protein CAWSRQGMRSYTF.